Listed here is a single TCR beta chain. The sample is drawn from a study of blood T cell repertoires in COVID-19. The assay was immunoSEQ multiplex PCR, and TCRdb's table has in-frame clones only and misses some. The sample has about 340,000 clones; 83% are singletons. The receptor's source is a man in his thirties or forties with active or convalescent COVID-19. The source material was peripheral blood.

Here the CDR3 reads CASSQLGRGRTEAFF. The DNA of the CDR3 is TGCGCCAGCAGCCAATTGGGCAGGGGGAGGACTGAAGCTTTCTTT. The J gene is TRBJ1-1, the V gene TRBV4-1, with 7 bases fitting TRBD1. This CDR3 spans 15 amino acids. Trimming took 2 bases from V and 5 from J; bases not matched to a gene: 8. Germline V gene data show CDR1 as MGHRA and CDR2 as YSYEKL.